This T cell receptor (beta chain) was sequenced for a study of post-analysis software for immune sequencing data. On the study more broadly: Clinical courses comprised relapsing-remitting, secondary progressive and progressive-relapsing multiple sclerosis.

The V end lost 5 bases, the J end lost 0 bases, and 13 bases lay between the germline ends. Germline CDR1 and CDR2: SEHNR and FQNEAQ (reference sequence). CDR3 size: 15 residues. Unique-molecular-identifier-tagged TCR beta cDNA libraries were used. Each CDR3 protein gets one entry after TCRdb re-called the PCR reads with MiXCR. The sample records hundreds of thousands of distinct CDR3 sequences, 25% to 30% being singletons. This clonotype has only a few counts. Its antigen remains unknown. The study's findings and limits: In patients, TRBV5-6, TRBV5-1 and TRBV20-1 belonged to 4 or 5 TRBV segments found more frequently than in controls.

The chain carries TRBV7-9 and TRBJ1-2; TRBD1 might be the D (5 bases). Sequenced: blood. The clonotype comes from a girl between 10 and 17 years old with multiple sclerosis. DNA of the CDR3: TGTGCCAGCAGCGGTCCGGGACTAACTAACTATGGCTACACCTTC. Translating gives CASSGPGLTNYGYTF.